This T cell receptor (beta chain) was captured in a study of blood T cell repertoires in COVID-19. Sequencing used immunoSEQ multiplex PCR; TCRdb keeps in-frame clones, though not all of them. The repertoire has 50,000 to 65,000 clones, 85% to 90% of them found once; the top ten carry more than 0.9%. This clone was detected only a few times. This receptor was taken from a man between 65 and 85 years old with acute or convalescent COVID-19. Specimen: peripheral blood.

CDR3 loop: CASAREGQAGNTIYF. CDR3 bases: TGCGCCAGCGCCAGGGAGGGACAGGCTGGAAACACCATATATTTT. The chain employs TRBV4-1 and TRBJ1-3; TRBD1 matches at 8 bases. CDR1 MGHRA and CDR2 YSYEKL come from the germline V gene. Unmatched junction bases numbered 8, after V lost 8 bases and J lost 2 bases. The CDR3 is 15 residues long.